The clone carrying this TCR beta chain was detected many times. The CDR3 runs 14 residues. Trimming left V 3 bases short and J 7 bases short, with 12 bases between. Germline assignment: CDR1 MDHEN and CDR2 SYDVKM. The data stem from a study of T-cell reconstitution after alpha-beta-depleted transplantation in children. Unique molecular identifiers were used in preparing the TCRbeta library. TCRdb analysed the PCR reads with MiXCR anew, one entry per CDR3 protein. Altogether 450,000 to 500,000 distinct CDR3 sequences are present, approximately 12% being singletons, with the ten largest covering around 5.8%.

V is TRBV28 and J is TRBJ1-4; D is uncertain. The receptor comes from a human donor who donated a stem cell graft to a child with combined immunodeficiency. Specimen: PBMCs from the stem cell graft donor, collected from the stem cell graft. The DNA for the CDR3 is TGTGCCAGCAGTTTTTCTCGATGGGTTGAAAAACTGTTTTTT. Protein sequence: CASSFSRWVEKLFF.